This T cell receptor (beta chain) was profiled in a study of blood T cell repertoires in COVID-19 (dated by TCRdb to the early 2020s). Notes on the research overall: Samples from collaborators originated in the United States, Italy and Spain and spanned both the acute and convalescent phases of COVID-19. The material from the prospective study consisted of cDNA or gDNA derived from T cells, B-cell-depleted T cells, or PBMCs. The dataset comprised deeply sampled blood TCRbeta repertoires from subjects exposed to, actively infected with, or recovered from COVID-19. A freely available public database, intended as a resource for researchers studying the immune response to SARS-CoV-2, is where the repertoires were released. Samples came from the ongoing ImmuneRACE study (first 160 participants) plus 1,254 subjects from 6 global collaborators. The sample metadata nearly always contained a de-identified subject ID, COVID-19 status, age in years and sex. Where HLA class I and class II types were available, the types were taken from metadata supplied by the sample provider, not from assay-based typing. Broader findings and caveats from the paper: The quantity of clinical and demographic metadata differed by source and by participant and was supplied without curation.

Notes on this clone: Its specific antigen is unknown. No per-base quality is available; no much larger clone lies one base away. This CDR3 is also generated by other DNA sequences in the sample.

The immunoSEQ Assay, a bias-controlled multiplex PCR, was used to amplify TCRbeta CDR3 regions from genomic DNA. On the authors' methods: Within the assay, amplification of reference gene primers was used to estimate how many nucleated cells each sample contained. To quantify the absolute abundance of each unique TCRbeta CDR3 rearrangement, sequence reads were collapsed and filtered. Productive Simpson clonality was computed per sample as the square root of Simpson's diversity index over productive rearrangements. The clones in this table, taken by TCRdb from immuneACCESS, are in-frame only. Not every clone is retained; where verified, under half of the shortfall comes from an unresolved V gene, and the cause of the rest is unknown. V, J and clone size are taken as reported in that table, and D and trimming were inferred from the DNA itself. The sample contains about 230,000 clones, just over 85% of them found a single time. The top ten clones comprise around 10% of the sample.

One collaborating source in Seattle enrolled patients during active infection and followed them longitudinally through the course of disease. Whole blood was collected in K2EDTA tubes by collaborating institutions according to the institutions' own protocols. For TCRbeta analysis, collaborators shipped samples in one of three forms: frozen whole blood, isolated PBMCs, or DNA extracted from either of those sample types. Germline trimming amounts to 0 bases on V and 4 bases on J, with 7 as the count of junction bases outside the gene matches. As encoded in the germline V gene, CDR1 is SGDLS while CDR2 is YYNGEE. The CDR3 holds 16 amino acids from the cysteine to the phenylalanine. The kept DNA is CDR3 alone, 48 bases in frame from the first base.

Sequencing used peripheral blood. The receptor was isolated from a man between 50 and 59 years old with COVID-19, enrolled during active disease. The chain was built from TRBV9 and TRBJ2-1; the central 7 bases match TRBD1. The CDR3 reads CASSVDLAGGYNEQFF. The sequenced DNA: TGTGCCAGCAGCGTAGATTTAGCAGGGGGTTACAATGAGCAGTTCTTC.